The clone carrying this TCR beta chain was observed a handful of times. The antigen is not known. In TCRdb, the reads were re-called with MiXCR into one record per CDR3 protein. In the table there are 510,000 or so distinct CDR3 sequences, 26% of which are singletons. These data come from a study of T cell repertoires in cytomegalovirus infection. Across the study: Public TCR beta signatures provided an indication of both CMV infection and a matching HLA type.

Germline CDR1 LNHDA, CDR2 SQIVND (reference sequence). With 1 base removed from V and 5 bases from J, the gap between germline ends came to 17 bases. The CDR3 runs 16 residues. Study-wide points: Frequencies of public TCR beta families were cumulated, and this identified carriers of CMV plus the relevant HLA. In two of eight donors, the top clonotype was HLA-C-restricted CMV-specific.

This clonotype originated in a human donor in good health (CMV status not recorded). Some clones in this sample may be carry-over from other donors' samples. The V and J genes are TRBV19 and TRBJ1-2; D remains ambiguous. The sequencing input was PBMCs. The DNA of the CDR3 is TGTGCCAGTAGTATAGGTGAAGCGACCAATTCTTATGGCTACACCTTC. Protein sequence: CASSIGEATNSYGYTF.